A single TCR beta chain is shown here with its context. These data are taken from a study of blood T cell repertoires in COVID-19. Study-level background: PBMCs, B-cell-depleted T cells, or T cells were the source of the cDNA or gDNA that made up the material.

Trimming took 5 bases from V and 7 from J, leaving 14 bases between them. Germline V gene lookup returns CDR1 MNHEY and CDR2 SMNVEV (reference sequence). The CDR3 is 14 residues long. Clones were sequenced by immunoSEQ multiplex PCR, and TCRdb holds only the in-frame ones, with some missing. The sample holds 95,000 to 150,000 clones, about 85% seen once. The sequence was collected from an elderly man with active or convalescent COVID-19. This chain joins TRBV27 and TRBJ1-4; D unclear. The specimen was peripheral blood. CDR3 protein: CASSQSPSFEKLFF. The CDR3 DNA follows: TGTGCCAGCAGTCAAAGCCCATCGTTTGAAAAACTGTTTTTT.